This T cell receptor beta chain was captured in a study of cytomegalovirus exposure and HLA in healthy donors. Study-level information: Unique TCRs from HLA-typed donors, about 78 million of them, were held in an early data release. Regarding the study as a whole: Prior analysis indicated that the majority of TCR beta V segments exhibited productivity approximately 87% or approximately 30% of the time. Fewer N-insertions (relative to the approximately 670-donor mean) were reportedly seen in an Asian-associated ancestry cluster in a later analysis.

The CDR3 is 15 amino acids. The germline V gene encodes CDR1 SNHLY and CDR2 FYNNEI. Germline trimming cut 1 base from V and 9 bases from J; bases unmatched to any gene: 9. In this sample, this clone turned up once. Its antigen is not known. The PCR contained 60 Vbeta and 13 Jbeta primers. Assay used: immunoSEQ multiplex PCR; TCRdb lists only in-frame clones, some missing. The sample consists of 52,000 or so clones, about three quarters of them appearing once. Sequencing was performed on PBMCs. The TCR comes from a middle-aged woman in good health and CMV-seropositive. This chain uses TRBV2 with TRBJ1-5; TRBD1 matches 7 bases. CDR3 sequence: CASSEEGRGSWPQHF. CDR3 DNA: TGTGCCAGCAGTGAAGAGGGCAGGGGGAGTTGGCCCCAGCATTTT.